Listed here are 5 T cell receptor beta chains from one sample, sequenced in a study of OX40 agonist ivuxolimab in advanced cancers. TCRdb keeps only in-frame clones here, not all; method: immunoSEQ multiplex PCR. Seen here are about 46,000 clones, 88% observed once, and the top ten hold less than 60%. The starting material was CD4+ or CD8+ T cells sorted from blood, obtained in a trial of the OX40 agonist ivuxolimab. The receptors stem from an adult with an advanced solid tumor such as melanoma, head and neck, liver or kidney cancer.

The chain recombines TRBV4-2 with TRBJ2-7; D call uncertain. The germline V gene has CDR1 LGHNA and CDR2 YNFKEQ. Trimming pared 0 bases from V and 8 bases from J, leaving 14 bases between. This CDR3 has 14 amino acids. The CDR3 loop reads CASSQEIGPAQQYF. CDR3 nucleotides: TGTGCCAGCAGCCAAGAGATCGGACCAGCCCAGCAGTACTTC.

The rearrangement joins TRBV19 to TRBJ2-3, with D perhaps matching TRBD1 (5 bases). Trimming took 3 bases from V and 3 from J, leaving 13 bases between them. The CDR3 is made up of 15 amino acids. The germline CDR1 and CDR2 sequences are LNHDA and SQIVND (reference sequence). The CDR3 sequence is CASSISQGRTDTQYF. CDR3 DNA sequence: TGTGCCAGTAGTATCTCGCAGGGTAGGACAGATACGCAGTATTTT. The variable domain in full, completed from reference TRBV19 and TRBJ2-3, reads DGGITQSPKYLFRKEGQNVTLSCEQNLNHDAMYWYRQDPGQGLRLIYYSQIVNDFQKGDIAEGYSVSREKKESFPLTVTSAQKNPTAFYLCASSISQGRTDTQYFGPGTRLTVL.

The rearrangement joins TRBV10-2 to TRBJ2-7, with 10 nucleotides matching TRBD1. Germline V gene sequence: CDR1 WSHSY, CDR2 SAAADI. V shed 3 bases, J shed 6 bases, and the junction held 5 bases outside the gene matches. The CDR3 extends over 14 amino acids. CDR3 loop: CASSDWTGGSEQYF. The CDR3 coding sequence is TGCGCCAGCAGTGATTGGACAGGGGGTTCCGAGCAGTACTTC.

The chain's CDR3 is CASSLGVRGAYEQYF. CDR3 DNA sequence: TGCGCCAGCAGCTTGGGTGTAAGGGGGGCCTACGAGCAGTACTTC. The gene calls are TRBV5-1 and TRBJ2-7, with D tentatively TRBD1 or TRBD2 (6 bases each). CDR3 length: 15 residues. The germline V and J ends were trimmed by 0 bases and 2 bases, with 12 bases remaining between them. CDR1 SGHRS and CDR2 YFSETQ come from the germline V gene.

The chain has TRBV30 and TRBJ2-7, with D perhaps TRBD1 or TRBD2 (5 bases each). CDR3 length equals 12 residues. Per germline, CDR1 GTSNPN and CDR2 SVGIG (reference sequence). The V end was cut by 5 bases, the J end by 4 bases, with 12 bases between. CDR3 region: CAWGRGPYEQYF. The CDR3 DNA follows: TGTGCCTGGGGTCGGGGCCCTTACGAGCAGTACTTC.